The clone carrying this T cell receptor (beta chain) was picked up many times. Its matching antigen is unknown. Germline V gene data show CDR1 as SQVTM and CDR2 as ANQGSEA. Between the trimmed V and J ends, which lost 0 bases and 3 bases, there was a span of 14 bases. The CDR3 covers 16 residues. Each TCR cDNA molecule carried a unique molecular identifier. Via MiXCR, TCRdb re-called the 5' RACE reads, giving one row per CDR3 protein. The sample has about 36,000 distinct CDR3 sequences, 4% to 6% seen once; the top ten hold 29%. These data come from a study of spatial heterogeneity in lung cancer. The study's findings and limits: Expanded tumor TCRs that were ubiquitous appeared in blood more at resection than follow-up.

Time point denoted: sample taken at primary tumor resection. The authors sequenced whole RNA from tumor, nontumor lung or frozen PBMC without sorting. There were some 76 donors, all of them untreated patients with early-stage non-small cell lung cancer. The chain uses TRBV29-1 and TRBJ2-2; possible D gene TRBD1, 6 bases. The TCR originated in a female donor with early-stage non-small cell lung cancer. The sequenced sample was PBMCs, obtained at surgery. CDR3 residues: CSVEDARGSDTGELFF. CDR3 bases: TGCAGCGTTGAAGATGCCAGGGGCTCGGACACCGGGGAGCTGTTTTTT.